The sequence of this T cell receptor beta chain was determined in a study of cytomegalovirus exposure and HLA in healthy donors (dated by TCRdb to about 2017). For the study in its entirety: An earlier analysis of around 600 of the donors reported approximately 270 Gb of sequence data and some 120 million unique TCR beta sequences from around 200 million T cells. In an earlier analysis of 587 of the donors, high-throughput TCR beta sequencing was used to judge whether each TCR beta V gene segment behaved as functional or pseudogenic. Among the roughly 370 genotyped donors, around 81% belonged to the genetic ancestry cluster associated with self-reported Caucasian donors. The study aimed to test whether cataloging public T cell receptors could reveal signatures of past pathogen exposure. To predict cytomegalovirus infection status, the study brought together high-throughput TCR immunosequencing, statistical association of individual TCRs with disease status, and machine learning. Across 398 genotyped donors of the cohort, an average of about 220,000 unique TCR beta nucleotide sequences per donor were sequenced, and roughly 20% of those sequences were non-productive. Because of strong linkage in the cohort, roughly five DR-DQ haplotypes were treated as single units for association and clustering. Typing coverage differed by locus: A, B, C, DRB1 and DQB1 were typed in about 620-640 donors, DQA1 in 522, DPA1 in around 600, and DPB1 in roughly 450. Roughly 300 gigabases of sequencing data and 75 million to 85 million unique TCR sequences made up an early release that covered 500 to 700 HLA-typed donors. Genome-wide SNP genotypes for about 60% of the roughly 670 donors were used in a later genetic analysis, which treated that subset as a discovery cohort. HLA typing covered class I and class II loci at four-digit resolution. Every discovery cohort repertoire had been produced on one sequencing platform. To study patterns of TCR occurrence, a later analysis re-analyzed previously published TCR beta repertoires from around 700 donors and added high-resolution HLA genotyping. Rather than using new phenotypic data, the later analysis identified candidate immune exposures from TCR beta sequences and from how often those sequences occurred across donors. In addition to the first cohort of about 650 subjects, a separate validation cohort of approximately 120 different subjects was used. Donor age, sex, ethnicity and CMV serostatus were collected together with the repertoire data. The study used immunosequencing to profile the T cell repertoires of approximately 640 subjects and linked those repertoires to cytomegalovirus serostatus.

As to this clone: The antigen it binds to is not known. No base quality values were provided; no much bigger clone lies one nucleotide off.

Library preparation used the immunoSEQ multiplex PCR assay. A mixture of 60 forward primers for TCR Vbeta segments and 13 reverse primers for TCR Jbeta segments was used in the multiplex PCR. Amplification of the CDR3 region of rearranged TCR beta genes was performed with a multiplex PCR assay on genomic DNA. The amplified TCR beta libraries were sequenced on the Illumina HiSeq System as 87-base-pair reads. On the study's bioinformatics: In a later analysis, tens of millions of unique TCR beta chains were counted across the roughly 610 repertoires, and around 10 million of these chains were shared by at least two donors. Raw reads were error-corrected and collapsed into unique sequences by a nearest-neighbor algorithm in which closely related sequences were merged to remove PCR and sequencing errors. Alignment of CDR3 sequences to IMGT reference sequences was used to assign V, D and J gene segments. For a sequence to be retained, a match of at least six nucleotides to both a V gene segment and a J gene segment was required. A rearrangement was called productive if the CDR3 had no stop codons and remained in frame with V and J, and every other rearrangement was called non-productive. CDR3 was defined by IMGT convention, running from the second conserved V-encoded cysteine to the conserved J-encoded phenylalanine. The earlier analysis of 500 to 600 of the donors excluded sequences that lacked an unambiguous match to a single V gene segment. An earlier analysis of 587 of the donors called V segments functional above 56.7% productive rearrangements and segregating when the between-donor standard deviation exceeded 5%. A statistical classification framework was built for diagnosing cytomegalovirus status from the catalog of TCR beta chain sequences. A later analysis assigned V and J genes by comparing TCR nucleotide sequences with IMGT/GENE-DB human TR gene sequences. In a later analysis, CDR3 sequences and most-parsimonious VDJ recombination scenarios were assigned using the TCRdist pipeline. In a later analysis, every TCR beta chain was defined by the combination of its CDR3 amino acid sequence and its V-gene family, and reads without a unique V-gene family were dropped. To address suspected cross-contamination and a sequencing artifact, a later analysis removed 592 highly shared, low-generation-probability nucleotide sequences. For each public chain, a later analysis derived a clonal expansion index from normalized ranks of inferred template counts within each repertoire. Generation probabilities in a later analysis came from a VDJ recombination model fitted to out-of-frame rearrangements, and those results were checked against IGoR. Hypergeometric tests were used in a later analysis to score TCR-TCR, TCR-HLA and TCR-CMV co-occurrence, with a repertoire-size bias correction applied to the TCR pairs. A later analysis estimated false discovery rates by permuting HLA or CMV assignments 20 times. In a later analysis, co-occurring TCRs were grouped using DBSCAN, with TCRdist sequence similarity added in when clustering inside HLA-allele-positive subsets. Repertoires with fewer than 30,000 or more than 120,000 public chains were left out of co-occurrence clustering, as were five repertoires with anomalous nucleotide sharing. TCRdb provides this immuneACCESS table in a form limited to in-frame rearrangements. Some clones are lacking; in checked studies, under half of them reflect an unresolved V gene, and why the rest are absent is not known. V and J calls and clone size come straight from that table; D and trimming were deduced from the DNA. The sample table records about 190,000 clones; around 80% of these occur just once. The biggest ten clones account for over 1.5% of the sample.

Study-wide conclusions, independent of this receptor: Linkage disequilibrium might explain the correlated functional status among segregating V segments, but an unknown experimental factor could not be excluded. When HLA alleles, especially DR and DQ, strongly co-occurred, TCR associations were difficult to assign to individual alleles. Most TCR sequences were observed very rarely across donors, whereas some public TCRs were present in many individuals. The only immune exposure information available for the cohort was CMV serostatus. The presence/absence analyses assumed that sequencing depth was roughly uniform across donors, and that assumption may not be true. This cohort had only TCR beta chains sequenced, and the lack of alpha or paired-chain data limited which features could be detected. A later analysis found that most CMV-associated TCR beta chains appeared HLA-restricted, with HLA associations seemingly driven largely by CMV exposure. At a false discovery rate of 0.05, a later analysis linked under 20,000 TCR beta sequences to specific HLA alleles. In a later analysis, the rate of TCR association differed among HLA loci, with DRB1 alleles having the most associated TCRs and HLA-C alleles having the fewest. An association between a missense DCLRE1C variant and V-gene and J-gene trimming of TCR beta chains was found in a later genetic analysis and replicated in an independent cohort. According to the authors, the approach could potentially be generalized to other disease states and immunological phenotypes. In vitro tests confirmed that a few of the cytomegalovirus-associated TCR beta chains recognize cytomegalovirus antigens. A further reported finding was that TCR beta sequences accurately predicted the HLA-A and HLA-B alleles for most subjects in the first cohort. In a later genetic analysis, fewer N-insertions in productive TCRs were reported among donors in an Asian-associated ancestry cluster than the 666-donor mean. Several of the top co-occurrence clusters appeared to be linked to parvovirus B19, influenza, CMV and Epstein-Barr virus, according to a later analysis. Because HLA typing was missing for some donors at each locus, association tests included only the typed subset. In both the original and validation cohorts, the classifier was reported to diagnose cytomegalovirus status with high specificity and sensitivity. A later analysis found that HLA-associated TCR beta chains were more clonally expanded and had lower generation probabilities than equally common non-associated chains. A total of fewer than 200 TCR beta chains were listed by the study as associated with cytomegalovirus. The earlier analysis of nearly 600 of the donors excluded over 15 rarely observed V segments, including chromosome 9 orphons, because counts were too low. In an earlier analysis of roughly 500 of the donors, most TCR beta V segments appeared in productive rearrangements about 90% or about 30% of the time, broadly matching IMGT annotations. A group of highly shared sequence variants was considered likely to be a technical artifact of the sequencing pipeline.

The cohort was made up of under 800 healthy bone marrow donors. At the time of sampling, all cohort members were nominally healthy, though unrecorded immune exposures were likely present. The donor tested CMV seropositive, placing the donor among the 289 seropositive members of the cohort. A peripheral blood sample was provided by each donor, and peripheral blood mononuclear cells were used for TCR beta sequencing. The Qiagen DNeasy Blood Extraction Kit was used to extract genomic DNA from the blood cell samples. Sequencing input: PBMCs. The sequence came from a middle-aged man in good health and CMV-seropositive.

This receptor has the CDR3 CASSLAGGRVGYF. Here is the DNA: TGTGCCAGCAGCTTAGCGGGGGGGCGGGTTGGGTATTTT. Recombination connected TRBV11-2 to TRBJ2-3; 8 central bases correspond to TRBD2. Inclusive of the bounding cysteine and phenylalanine, the CDR3 is 13 residues long. Only CDR3 DNA is held: 39 bases, read in frame from base 1. For this chain, trimming is 1 base at the V end and 14 bases at the J end, and the number of junction bases without a gene match is 8. The germline V gene gives CDR1 as SGHAT and CDR2 as FQNNGV.